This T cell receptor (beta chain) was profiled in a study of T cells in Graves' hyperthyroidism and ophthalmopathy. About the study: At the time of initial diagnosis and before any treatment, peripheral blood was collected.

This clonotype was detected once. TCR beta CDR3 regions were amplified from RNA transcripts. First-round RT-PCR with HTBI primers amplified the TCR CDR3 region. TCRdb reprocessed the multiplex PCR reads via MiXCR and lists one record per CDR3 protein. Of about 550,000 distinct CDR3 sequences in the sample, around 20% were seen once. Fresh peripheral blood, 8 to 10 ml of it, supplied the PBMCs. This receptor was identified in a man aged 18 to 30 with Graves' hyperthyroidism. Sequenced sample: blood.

The CDR3, as DNA: TGTGCCAGCAGCGAAGGGAGGGGTGCTGGAAACACCATATATTTT. It specifies CASSEGRGAGNTIYF. J is TRBJ1-3 and V is TRBV28; weak D call: TRBD1 (5 bases). The CDR3 consists of 15 residues. Germline values: CDR1 MDHEN, CDR2 SYDVKM. The V end was cut by 6 bases, the J end by 2 bases, with 14 bases between.